A selection of T cell receptor beta chains follows, all from one sample in a study of T cells in Graves' hyperthyroidism and ophthalmopathy. TCRdb called the multiplex PCR reads again in MiXCR, with one record for every CDR3 protein. The sample includes 600,000 to 850,000 distinct CDR3 sequences, around 19% of them seen just once. The sequenced material came from blood. The origin of the receptors is a woman aged 50 to 60 with Graves' hyperthyroidism that later progressed to Graves' ophthalmopathy. Each CDR3 is given with its conserved first and last residue.

j_call | v_call | cdr3_aa
TRBJ1-5 | TRBV19 | CASSIGGTGNQPQHF
TRBJ2-1 | TRBV4-2 | CASSQEGRAGGPVEQFF
TRBJ2-5 | TRBV7-9 | CASSSGLAGPQETQYF
TRBJ2-7 | TRBV11-2 | CASRWVASSYEQYF
TRBJ1-4 | TRBV5-1 | CASSLVSPHEGEKLFF
TRBJ1-6 | TRBV11-2 | CASSLGGTENSPLHF
TRBJ2-5 | TRBV11-2 | CASSVVSQETQYF
TRBJ1-1 | TRBV14 | CASSQQQTGGWYTEAFF
TRBJ1-2 | TRBV30 | CAWSGGKNGYTF
TRBJ2-5 | TRBV7-7 | CASSTGLAGVETQYF
TRBJ1-2 | TRBV12-3/TRBV12-4 | CASRQEGQGFTF
TRBJ1-1 | TRBV10-2 | CASSEEVASTEAFF
TRBJ1-1 | TRBV3-1 | CASSQGVQGAFF
TRBJ1-4 | TRBV18 | CASSPSSEKLFF
TRBJ2-1 | TRBV11-2 | CASSPPLSENKAYNEQFF
TRBJ2-7 | TRBV29-1 | CSAITVSGSYEQYF
TRBJ1-1 | TRBV4-1 | CASSPPGVSGTEAFF
TRBJ2-5 | TRBV3-1 | CASRTSGAKETQYF
TRBJ1-5 | TRBV20-1 | CSASTGPGQPQHF
TRBJ1-2 | TRBV7-9 | CASSVAHNYGYTF
TRBJ2-5 | TRBV20-1 | CSARGGGGYQETQYF
TRBJ1-4 | TRBV5-5 | CASRLGGAGEKLFF
TRBJ2-3 | TRBV5-4 | CASSLVEDTDTQYF
TRBJ1-1 | TRBV6-1 | CASSEAGQWGPNTEAFF